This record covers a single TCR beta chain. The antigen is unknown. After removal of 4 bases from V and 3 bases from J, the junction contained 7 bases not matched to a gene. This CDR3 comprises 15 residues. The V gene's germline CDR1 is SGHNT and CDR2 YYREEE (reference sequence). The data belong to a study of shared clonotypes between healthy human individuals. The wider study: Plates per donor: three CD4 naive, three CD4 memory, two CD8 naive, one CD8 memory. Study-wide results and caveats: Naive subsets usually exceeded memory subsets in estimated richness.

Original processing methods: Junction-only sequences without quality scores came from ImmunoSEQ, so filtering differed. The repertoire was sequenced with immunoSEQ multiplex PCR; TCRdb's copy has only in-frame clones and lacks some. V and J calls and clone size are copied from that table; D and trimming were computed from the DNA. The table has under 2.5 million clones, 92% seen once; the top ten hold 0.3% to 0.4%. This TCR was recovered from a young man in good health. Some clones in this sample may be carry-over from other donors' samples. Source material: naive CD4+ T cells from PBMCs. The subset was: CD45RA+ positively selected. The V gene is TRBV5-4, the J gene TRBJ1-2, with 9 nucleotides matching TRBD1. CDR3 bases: TGTGCCAGCAGCCCACAGGGGGCGGCCCACTATGGCTACACCTTC. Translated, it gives CASSPQGAAHYGYTF.